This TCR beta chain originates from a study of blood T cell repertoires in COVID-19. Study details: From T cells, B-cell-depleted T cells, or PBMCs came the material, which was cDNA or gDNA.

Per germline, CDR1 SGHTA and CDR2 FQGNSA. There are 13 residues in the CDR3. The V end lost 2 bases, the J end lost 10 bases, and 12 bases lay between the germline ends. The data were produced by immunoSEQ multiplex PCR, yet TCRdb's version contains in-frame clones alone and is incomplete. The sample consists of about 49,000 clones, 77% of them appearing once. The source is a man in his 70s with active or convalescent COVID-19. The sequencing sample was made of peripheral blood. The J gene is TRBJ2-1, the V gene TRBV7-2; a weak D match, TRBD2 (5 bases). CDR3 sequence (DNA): TGTGCCAGCAGCTTACAGAACAAGCGGGAGCAGTTCTTC. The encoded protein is CASSLQNKREQFF.